This is a list of T cell receptor beta chains from one sample in a study of cytomegalovirus exposure and HLA in healthy donors. The assay was immunoSEQ multiplex PCR, and TCRdb's table has in-frame clones only and misses some. This table holds approximately 130,000 clones, around 83% found once. The specimen was PBMCs. The source of these receptors is a woman aged 25-40 years in good health and CMV-seropositive. CDR3s include the opening cysteine and the closing phenylalanine or tryptophan. Size values are once, few and many counts, or a class for expanded clones, and some rows have none.

TRBJ1-1,TRBV13,-,CASSLSHNTEAFF
TRBJ1-3,TRBV2,few,CASSEAHRGRTGTSGNTIYF
TRBJ2-1,TRBV9,-,CASSPLSSSYNEQFF
TRBJ2-7,TRBV5-6,-,CASSLSIYEQYF
TRBJ2-1,TRBV2,-,CASKAGAGDEQFF
TRBJ1-1,TRBV27,-,CASSLVKGETEAFF
TRBJ1-5,TRBV5-1,-,CASSLDSLSNQPQHF
TRBJ2-1,TRBV6-4,-,CASSSYSGAYNEQFF
TRBJ1-2,TRBV2,-,CASSGLDRAVNYGYTF
TRBJ2-1,TRBV9,-,CASSTLAGTPGGKQFF
TRBJ1-1,TRBV19,-,CASSGQGARTEAFF
TRBJ1-6,TRBV7-2,-,CASSYRTDSPLHF
TRBJ2-1,TRBV13,-,CASSTLAGGSDDEQFF
TRBJ1-6,TRBV2,few,CASKDSSYNSPLHF
TRBJ1-6,TRBV7-9,once,CASSSGTGLRGTLHF
TRBJ2-7,TRBV5-1,once,CASSLIQDPYEQYF
TRBJ1-1,TRBV7-9,-,CSSTLPGSAEAFF
TRBJ1-2,TRBV27,-,CASSSSLNYGYTF
TRBJ1-3,TRBV6-1,-,CASSEGDSSPGNTIYF
TRBJ1-3,TRBV7-9,-,CASSPLSYGNTIYF